These 18 T cell receptor beta chains came from one sample sequenced in a study of early T cells in non-severe SARS-CoV-2 infection. TCRdb called the 5' RACE reads again in MiXCR, with one record for every CDR3 protein. The sample has around 40,000 distinct CDR3 sequences, around 9.9% seen once. The sample consisted of whole blood. These TCRs come from an adult who was a healthcare worker with PCR-confirmed SARS-CoV-2 infection or an uninfected control (not recorded which).

This clonotype was found a few times. The V call is TRBV7-2, the J call TRBJ1-5; no firm D call. CDR3 length: 13 residues. Trimming removed 2 bases at V and 1 base at J, with 3 bases between. The V gene's germline CDR1 is SGHTA and CDR2 FQGNSA. CDR3 sequence: CASSLNSNQPQHF. CDR3 bases: TGTGCCAGCAGCTTAAACAGCAATCAGCCCCAGCATTTT.

This clonotype came up many times. This chain connects TRBV20-1 to TRBJ2-1; D gene unclear. V was cut by 5 bases and J by 1 base, with 9 bases left in between. From germline, CDR1 is DFQATT and CDR2 SNEGSKA (reference sequence). The CDR3 totals 13 residues. The chain's CDR3 is CSAEEDSYNEQFF. The CDR3 nucleotides are TGCAGTGCTGAAGAGGATTCCTACAATGAGCAGTTCTTC.

This clonotype occurred a few times. The chain employs TRBV7-3 and TRBJ2-5; no definite D call. CDR1 SGHTA and CDR2 FQGTGA come from the germline V gene. The CDR3 totals 13 residues. V was clipped by 1 base and J by 3 bases, with 6 bases between them. Here the CDR3 reads CASSLRPEETQYF. The CDR3 coding sequence is TGTGCCAGCAGCTTAAGGCCCGAAGAGACCCAGTACTTC.

This clonotype appeared a few times. A junction boundary mismatches the germline segment, possibly from a read error. The CDR3 loop is CASSLLLYNEQFF. Written as DNA, the CDR3 is TGTGCCAGCAGTTTATTACTCTACAATGAACAGTTCTTC. The V call is TRBV12-3 or TRBV12-4, the J call TRBJ2-1; D gene uncertain. The CDR3 loop spans 13 amino acids.

This clonotype was counted only a few times. The gene calls are TRBV2 and TRBJ1-5, with D perhaps matching TRBD1 (5 bases). The CDR3 is 14 amino acids. V lost 5 bases to trimming and J lost 1 base, with 9 bases between them. Germline V gene lookup returns CDR1 SNHLY and CDR2 FYNNEI. The CDR3 DNA follows: TGTGCCAGCAGTTGGGAGGGGAGCAATCAGCCCCAGCATTTT. This encodes CASSWEGSNQPQHF.

This clonotype was picked up a small number of times. V gene TRBV7-3 combines with J gene TRBJ2-5; 8 bases fit TRBD2. The germline V gene has CDR1 SGHTA and CDR2 FQGTGA. The CDR3 has 15 residues. V shed 5 bases and J 4 bases; nucleotides not matched to a gene: 9. The CDR3 loop is CASSNINAGGETQYF. The CDR3 DNA reads TGTGCCAGCAGCAACATCAACGCGGGGGGAGAGACCCAGTACTTC.

This clonotype was found a few times. The chain couples TRBV12-3 or TRBV12-4 to TRBJ1-3; no definite D call. This CDR3 contains 16 residues. V lost 2 bases and J lost 0, with 11 bases in between. CDR3 in DNA: TGTGCCAGCAGTTTACGACGGACCGTCTCTGGAAACACCATATATTTT. It encodes CASSLRRTVSGNTIYF.

V usage is TRBV29-1 and J usage is TRBJ2-5; no clear D gene. The CDR3 runs 10 residues. Germline lookup yields CDR1 SQVTM and CDR2 ANQGSEA. Trimming cost V 7 bases and J 5 bases, with 8 bases left between them. The CDR3: CSGAYETQYF. The DNA for the CDR3 is TGCAGCGGCGCTTATGAGACCCAGTACTTC.

The genes are TRBV20-1 and TRBJ2-2; 7 nucleotides align to TRBD2. The germline CDR1 and CDR2 sequences are DFQATT and SNEGSKA (reference sequence). The CDR3 extends over 14 amino acids. V shed 7 bases, J shed 3 bases, and the junction held 8 bases outside the gene matches. In DNA, the CDR3 is TGCAGTGTTTCTGGAGCGGGGTACACCGGGGAGCTGTTTTTT. Translating gives CSVSGAGYTGELFF.

The sample holds a few counts of this clonotype. The chain couples TRBV6-2 or TRBV6-3 to TRBJ2-3, with TRBD2 matching 8 bases. Looked up from germline, CDR1 is MNHEY and CDR2 is SVGEGT. The CDR3 covers 16 residues. V shed 5 bases, J shed 4 bases, and the junction held 11 bases outside the gene matches. This CDR3 reads CASSPLTGGLPDTQYF. Written as DNA, the CDR3 is TGTGCCAGCAGTCCCTTAACGGGGGGGCTCCCAGATACGCAGTATTTT.

This clonotype was recorded at least ten times. The chain links TRBV7-2 to TRBJ2-3; TRBD2 matches 9 bases. V shed 5 bases and J 6 bases; nucleotides not matched to a gene: 6. The CDR3 consists of 14 residues. CDR1 is SGHTA, CDR2 FQGNSA, per germline. The CDR3 nucleotides are TGTGCCAGCAGCCCTGGGCTAGCGGGGGATACGCAGTATTTT. Encoded protein: CASSPGLAGDTQYF.

This clonotype came up many times. The chain employs TRBV11-1 and TRBJ2-5, with 10 bases lining up with TRBD1. Germline values: CDR1 SGHAT, CDR2 FQDESV (reference sequence). CDR3 length: 15 residues. The junction had 8 bases not matched to a gene; V was cut back by 5 bases and J by 5 bases. The CDR3 DNA sequence: TGTGCCAGCAGCGCCCGGGACAGGGGTACGGAGACCCAGTACTTC. Translating it yields CASSARDRGTETQYF.

The V and J genes are TRBV12-3 or TRBV12-4 and TRBJ1-2, with no clear D. The CDR3 runs to 12 residues. V dropped 3 bases and J dropped 7 bases, with 9 bases sitting between them. The CDR3 coding sequence is TGTGCCAGCAGTTTGGGATTGGGTGGCTACACCTTC. Protein sequence: CASSLGLGGYTF.

This clonotype was picked up a small number of times. The chain recombines TRBV20-1 with TRBJ2-1; tentatively, D is TRBD2 (5 bases). The CDR3 runs 15 residues. The V gene's germline CDR1 is DFQATT and CDR2 SNEGSKA (reference sequence). V was shortened by 5 bases and J by 2 bases, with 16 bases between the two germline ends. The CDR3 is CSALYGLAAYNEQFF. The CDR3 DNA sequence: TGCAGTGCTCTTTACGGGCTAGCTGCCTACAATGAGCAGTTCTTC.

This clonotype was recorded many times. The chain combines TRBV6-2 or TRBV6-3 with TRBJ1-6, with a possible D match to TRBD1 (5 bases). The CDR3 runs to 13 residues. Per the germline V gene, CDR1 is MNHEY and CDR2 is SVGEGT. The V end lost 7 bases, the J end lost 9 bases, and 13 bases lay between the germline ends. The CDR3 loop reads CASTLPGSSPLHF. For the CDR3, the DNA is TGTGCCAGCACCCTCCCAGGGTCTTCACCCCTCCACTTT.

This clonotype was picked up a small number of times. The DNA of the CDR3 is TGTGCCAGCAGCCACACCCTGGGAGAGACCGGGGAGCTGTTTTTT. Amino acids: CASSHTLGETGELFF. The chain is built from TRBV4-2 and TRBJ2-2; possibly TRBD2 for D (5 bases). Germline V gene sequence: CDR1 LGHNA, CDR2 YNFKEQ. This CDR3 spans 15 amino acids. Trimming removed 3 bases at V and 5 bases at J, with 13 bases between.

Ten or more counts support this clonotype. This rearrangement joins TRBV2 to TRBJ2-5; TRBD2 agrees at 7 bases. There are 12 residues in the CDR3. The ends lost 6 bases at V and 3 bases at J; junction bases unmatched: 1. Germline V CDR1 and CDR2: SNHLY, FYNNEI. Written as DNA, the CDR3 is TGTGCCAGCAGGCGGGGGAAAGAGACCCAGTACTTC. It codes for CASRRGKETQYF.

Many counts were recorded for this clonotype. CDR3 residues: CSARWTDYNEQFF. The CDR3 coding sequence is TGCAGTGCTAGATGGACGGATTACAATGAGCAGTTCTTC. This sequence joins TRBV20-1 and TRBJ2-1; no clear D. Germline loops: CDR1 DFQATT, CDR2 SNEGSKA (reference sequence). The CDR3 runs to 13 residues. V lost 2 bases, J lost 4 bases, and 9 bases lay in between.